Following are 3 T cell receptor beta chains from one sample sequenced in a study of Graves' ophthalmopathy and Graves' hyperthyroidism. Investigators amplified TCR beta CDR3 regions from RNA transcripts. Second-round multiplex PCR came after first-round RT-PCR with HTBI primers. TCRdb itself ran the multiplex PCR reads through MiXCR, one entry per CDR3 protein. The table shows about 740,000 distinct CDR3 sequences, with 35% to 50% occurring only once. The sequencing input was peripheral blood. The receptors here all came from an adult man with Graves' ophthalmopathy.

The chain joins TRBV2 to TRBJ1-5, with a possible D match to TRBD1 (5 bases). Germline lookup yields CDR1 SNHLY and CDR2 FYNNEI. Trimming shortened V by 8 bases and J by 8 bases, and 22 bases separated the two germline ends. The CDR3 has 15 amino acids. The CDR3 region has the DNA TGTGCCAGCCTCGGTATACAGGCCCCCACGGAGCCCCAGCATTTT. This encodes CASLGIQAPTEPQHF.

Note on this clonotype: One end of the junction varies from germline; a read error may be responsible. This sequence joins TRBV4-1 and TRBJ2-3; 8 bases agree with TRBD1. There are 14 residues in the CDR3. Looked up from germline, CDR1 is MGHRA and CDR2 is YSYEKL. The CDR3 DNA reads as TGTGCCAGCAGCGGACAGGGTAACACAGATACGCAGTATTTT. Translated, it gives CASSGQGNTDTQYF.

CDR3 in DNA: TGCAGTGCTAGAGTTTGGGCTAGCGCGAATTACGAGCAGTACTTC. Protein: CSARVWASANYEQYF. The chain couples TRBV20-1 to TRBJ2-7; weak D call: TRBD2 (6 bases). CDR3 length: 15 amino acids. Per the germline V gene, CDR1 is DFQATT and CDR2 is SNEGSKA (reference sequence). V was trimmed by 1 base and J by 4 bases, leaving 17 bases between them.